The 25 T cell receptor beta chains below come from one sample, sequenced in a study of molecular identifiers for immune sequencing clone quantification. A single record per CDR3 protein comes from TCRdb applying MiXCR to the PCR reads. The data show over 550,000 distinct CDR3 sequences, 25% seen once. The material sequenced was naive CD8+ T cells from blood, with Jurkat cell RNA spiked in. The subset is: FACS-sorted CD8+CD4-CCR7+CD45RA+ naive T cells. Source of these receptors: a human donor in good health. Some libraries in this study had Jurkat cell RNA spiked in.

This clonotype was seen many times. The rearrangement links TRBV28 to TRBJ2-1; 7 bases are shared with TRBD1. This CDR3 has 15 amino acids. With 2 bases clipped from V and 2 bases from J, the junction kept 3 bases outside the gene matches. Looked up from germline, CDR1 is MDHEN and CDR2 is SYDVKM. The CDR3 region has the DNA TGTGCCAGCAGTTTAGAGGACAGGACCTACAATGAGCAGTTCTTC. This translates into CASSLEDRTYNEQFF.

This chain links TRBV7-6 with TRBJ1-4; possibly TRBD1 for D (6 bases). The CDR3 contains 17 residues. V lost 11 bases and J lost 2, with 24 bases in between. Looked up from germline, CDR1 is SGHVS and CDR2 is FNYEAQ. As DNA, the CDR3 is TGTGCCCCGGGTCCCTCGCGGGGGCTCGGGACTAATGAAAAACTGTTTTTT. Translation: CAPGPSRGLGTNEKLFF.

This clonotype occurred many times. This rearrangement joins TRBV20-1 to TRBJ1-2, with D maybe TRBD1 (6 bases). Trimming removed 6 bases from V and 2 bases from J, with 13 bases in between. CDR1 is DFQATT and CDR2 is SNEGSKA in the germline V gene (reference sequence). The length of the CDR3 is 13 residues. CDR3 in amino acids: CSAEDSENYGYTF. DNA of the CDR3: TGCAGTGCCGAGGACAGCGAGAACTATGGCTACACCTTC.

This sequence joins TRBV6-2 or TRBV6-3 and TRBJ1-2; D uncertain. The CDR3 extends over 13 amino acids. The V gene lost 2 bases and the J gene lost 1 base, with 5 bases spanning the gap. Germline-derived CDR1 and CDR2 are MNHEY and SVGEGT. The CDR3 DNA follows: TGTGCCAGCAGTTACGCGAGTAACTATGGCTACACCTTC. It translates to CASSYASNYGYTF.

This clonotype was observed a handful of times. The chain combines TRBV28 with TRBJ1-1, with 7 bases aligning to TRBD1. Germline values: CDR1 MDHEN, CDR2 SYDVKM. CDR3 length: 14 amino acids. V was pared by 2 bases and J by 7 bases, with 7 bases of the junction left unmatched. This CDR3 reads CASSLRGGLSEAFF. Here the CDR3 DNA reads TGTGCCAGCAGTTTAAGAGGGGGCTTGAGTGAAGCTTTCTTT. Looking up the rest from reference TRBV28 and TRBJ1-1 gives the full variable domain: DVKVTQSSRYLVKRTGEKVFLECVQDMDHENMFWYRQDPGLGLRLIYFSYDVKMKEKGDIPEGYSVSREKKERFSLILESASTNQTSMYLCASSLRGGLSEAFFGQGTRLTVV.

This clonotype was found many times. The chain has TRBV28 and TRBJ2-3, with 8 bases identical to TRBD2. Germline loops: CDR1 MDHEN, CDR2 SYDVKM. The CDR3 has 14 residues. V lost 4 bases to trimming and J lost 5 bases; unmatched junction nucleotides: 5. CDR3 protein: CASSSGLAEDTQYF. In DNA, the CDR3 is TGTGCCAGCAGTTCCGGACTAGCAGAAGATACGCAGTATTTT.

The sample holds many counts of this clonotype. The rearrangement uses TRBV10-2 and TRBJ2-6; 7 positions match TRBD1. This CDR3 is built from 17 residues. The germline gives CDR1 WSHSY, CDR2 SAAADI. V lost 9 bases and J lost 0; bases outside the gene matches: 11. As DNA, the CDR3 is TGCGCCAGTTACCGGGACAGTAAACACTCTGGGGCCAACGTCCTGACTTTC. Its protein is CASYRDSKHSGANVLTF.

In this sample, this clonotype turned up once. It may be a read error: a sequence one base away is much more abundant. The J gene is TRBJ2-1, the V gene TRBV28; 9 bases line up with TRBD2. The junction had 25 bases not matched to a gene; V was cut back by 4 bases and J by 0 bases. The CDR3 is 23 amino acids. The germline V gene has CDR1 MDHEN and CDR2 SYDVKM. DNA of the CDR3: TGTGCCAGCAGTTGGATTCGGTTCGGGACTAGCTCGAAACAAGGCAGCTCCTACAATGAGCAGTTCTTC. Its translation: CASSWIRFGTSSKQGSSYNEQFF.

This clonotype occurred many times. The CDR3 loop is CASSLEQLEETQYF. The CDR3 nucleotides are TGTGCCAGCAGCTTGGAACAGTTAGAAGAGACCCAGTACTTC. V is TRBV5-5 and J is TRBJ2-5; D remains ambiguous. V was cut by 0 bases and J by 3 bases, with 9 bases left in between. Germline lookup yields CDR1 SGHKS and CDR2 YYEKEE (reference sequence). This CDR3 is built from 14 residues.

Concerning this clonotype: It may be a read error: a sequence one base away is much more abundant. V gene TRBV7-2 combines with J gene TRBJ2-2; D is perhaps TRBD2 (5 bases). Germline-derived CDR1 and CDR2 are SGHTA and FQGNSA. The CDR3 length is 13 residues. The CDR3 loop is CASSLVLAAEPFF. As DNA, the CDR3 is TGTGCCAGCAGCTTAGTACTGGCAGCGGAGCCGTTTTTT.

Concerning this clonotype itself: A read error may explain this, as a much larger clone is one base away. The chain uses TRBV20-1 and TRBJ2-2; 7 bases are shared with TRBD1. Germline CDR1 is DFQATT and CDR2 is SNEGSKA (reference sequence). V lost 0 bases and J lost 0; bases outside the gene matches: 10. The CDR3 runs 18 residues. The CDR3 region is CSARDVQGEAPNTGELFF. The CDR3 DNA is TGCAGTGCTAGAGATGTCCAGGGGGAAGCTCCGAACACCGGGGAGCTGTTTTTT.

With regard to this clonotype: Possible read error: a much larger clone is one base away. J is TRBJ2-7 and V is TRBV7-9; no clear D gene. CDR1 and CDR2 from the germline V gene are SEHNR and FQNEAQ (reference sequence). This CDR3 region has 12 residues. The CDR3 region has the DNA TGTGCCGGCAGCCAGAACTACTACGAGCAGTACTTC. The encoded protein is CAGSQNYYEQYF.

As concerns this clonotype: This may come from a read error, since a much larger clone is one base off. The chain carries TRBV6-6 and TRBJ2-2, with 13 positions matching TRBD2. The CDR3 is made up of 16 amino acids. J lost 6 bases, V lost 5 bases, and 6 bases had no gene match. CDR1 MNHNY and CDR2 SVGAGI come from the germline V gene (reference sequence). CDR3 coding DNA: TGTGCCAGCAGTCTGACTAGCGGGAGGTTTGCCGGGGAGCTGTTTTTT. It codes for CASSLTSGRFAGELFF.

The table lists this clonotype with many counts. The genes are TRBV27 and TRBJ2-7; D gene unclear. The CDR3 covers 10 residues. Germline V gene data show CDR1 as MNHEY and CDR2 as SMNVEV (reference sequence). In DNA form, the CDR3 reads TGTGCTAGTGGCCTGTACGAGCAGTACTTC. Amino acid sequence: CASGLYEQYF.

This clonotype was counted ten times or more. The J gene is TRBJ2-3, the V gene TRBV12-3 or TRBV12-4, with D tentatively TRBD2 (5 bases). The CDR3 covers 16 residues. V dropped 6 bases and J dropped 5 bases, with 21 bases sitting between them. Written as DNA, the CDR3 is TGTGCCAGCAGCAACTGGGGAGCTGAAAAGGTAGATACGCAGTATTTT. It translates to CASSNWGAEKVDTQYF.

This clonotype was detected ten times or more. J is TRBJ2-5 and V is TRBV29-1, with 7 bases identical to TRBD2. The germline CDR1 and CDR2 sequences are SQVTM and ANQGSEA. V shed 0 bases, J shed 4 bases, and the junction held 5 bases outside the gene matches. The CDR3 is made up of 14 amino acids. This CDR3 reads CSVEDGASGETQYF. CDR3 DNA sequence: TGCAGCGTTGAAGATGGGGCTAGCGGAGAGACCCAGTACTTC.

At least ten counts were recorded for this clonotype. The V gene is TRBV7-2, the J gene TRBJ2-5; 12 bases are a match to TRBD2. The CDR3 spans 19 residues. Per the germline V gene, CDR1 is SGHTA and CDR2 is FQGNSA. Trimming took 4 bases from V and 5 from J; bases not matched to a gene: 17. The CDR3 sequence is CASSSHGLAGSSGWETQYF. The DNA of the CDR3 is TGTGCCAGCAGCTCTCACGGACTAGCGGGATCGAGTGGCTGGGAGACCCAGTACTTC.

This clonotype was observed at least ten times. The genes are TRBV12-3 or TRBV12-4 and TRBJ2-2; the D gene is possibly TRBD1 (5 bases). The CDR3 covers 14 residues. The V gene lost 4 bases and the J gene lost 4 bases, with 10 bases spanning the gap. The CDR3 DNA is TGTGCCAGCAGTTCTCCAGGGTTCACCGGGGAGCTGTTTTTT. It is translated as CASSSPGFTGELFF.

This clonotype was detected only a few times. This could be a read error, since a much larger clone is one nucleotide away. V and J are TRBV29-1 and TRBJ2-2, with D possibly being TRBD2 (5 bases). Germline V gene sequence: CDR1 SQVTM, CDR2 ANQGSEA. This CDR3 region has 12 residues. CDR3 sequence: CSVPMNTGELLF. The CDR3 DNA is TGCAGCGTTCCTATGAACACCGGGGAGCTGTTATTT.

This clonotype was seen repeatedly, ten times or more. This sequence joins TRBV28 and TRBJ2-3, with 7 nucleotides matching TRBD1. From germline, CDR1 is MDHEN and CDR2 SYDVKM. The CDR3 extends over 15 amino acids. The junction had 9 bases not matched to a gene; V was cut back by 5 bases and J by 4 bases. CDR3 residues: CASSQGQAKADTQYF. DNA for the CDR3: TGTGCCAGCAGTCAAGGACAGGCGAAAGCAGATACGCAGTATTTT.

The gene calls are TRBV6-2 or TRBV6-3 and TRBJ2-3, with no clear D. The CDR3 runs 16 residues. Germline CDR1 is MNHEY and CDR2 is SVGEGT. Trimming took off 1 base at V and 1 base at J, with 12 bases between the two ends. The CDR3, as DNA: TGTGCCAGCAGTTACTTTCGGGCAGGTGGCACAGATACGCAGTATTTT. It specifies CASSYFRAGGTDTQYF.

This clonotype was seen ten or more times. This rearrangement joins TRBV7-9 to TRBJ1-4; tentatively, D is TRBD1 (5 bases). Germline-derived CDR1 and CDR2 are SEHNR and FQNEAQ (reference sequence). V lost 5 bases and J 8 bases, leaving 18 bases between the germline ends. The CDR3 runs 15 residues. This CDR3 reads CASSPGDYRGEKLFF. The CDR3, as DNA: TGTGCCAGCAGCCCCGGGGACTACCGGGGGGAAAAACTGTTTTTT.

Ten or more counts support this clonotype. V is TRBV7-2 and J is TRBJ2-7; D is unclear. CDR3 size: 15 residues. Germline V gives CDR1 SGHTA, CDR2 FQGNSA. V was cut by 0 bases and J by 5 bases, with 14 bases left in between. DNA of the CDR3: TGTGCCAGCAGCTTAGCGCTTGAAGGTTGGCACGAGCAGTACTTC. Its translation is CASSLALEGWHEQYF.

This clonotype appeared a few times. The CDR3 sequence: CASSYSRAGDTYEQYF. CDR3 DNA: TGTGCCAGCAGTTACTCGAGGGCAGGGGACACCTACGAGCAGTACTTC. The rearrangement joins TRBV6-5 to TRBJ2-7, with D possibly TRBD1 on 6 matching bases. CDR1 MNHEY and CDR2 SVGAGI come from the germline V gene. V lost 0 bases to trimming and J lost 2 bases, with 14 bases between them. The CDR3 contains 16 residues.

The chain has TRBV5-6 and TRBJ2-7; D gene ambiguous. V gave up 0 bases and J gave up 1 base, with 8 bases separating them. The CDR3 is 14 amino acids. Germline V CDR1 and CDR2: SGHDT, YYEEEE. The CDR3 DNA reads as TGTGCCAGCAGCTTGGGCAGGTTTTCCTACGAGCAGTACTTC. Translated, it gives CASSLGRFSYEQYF.